A selection of T cell receptor beta chains follows, all from one sample in a study of blood T cell repertoires in COVID-19. Repertoires were generated with immunoSEQ multiplex PCR, while TCRdb's copy carries only in-frame clones and drops some. The profile shows some 87,000 clones, 75% to 90% of them singletons. The sample consisted of peripheral blood. These receptors all stem from a woman in her seventies with acute or convalescent COVID-19. CDR3s include the opening cysteine and the closing phenylalanine or tryptophan. Fields, in order: clone size, J gene, D gene, V gene, CDR3 DNA, CDR3 protein. A D gene is named only where the DNA matches it firmly. Clone size, where shown, is once, few, many, or a class for clones that have expanded.

-,TRBJ2-2,TRBD1,TRBV4-2,TGTGCCAGCAGCCCAAGAAGCGGGACAGGGCCCTTCGCCGGGGAGCTGTTTTTT,CASSPRSGTGPFAGELFF
-,TRBJ2-7,TRBD2,TRBV28,TGTGCCAGCACCACTAGCGGTTGGTCGGACGAGCAGTACTTC,CASTTSGWSDEQYF
-,TRBJ2-1,TRBD2,TRBV4-2,TGTGCCAGCAGCCGGGGGGCGACTAGCGGGTTTGTCTCCTACAATGAGCAGTTCTTC,CASSRGATSGFVSYNEQFF
-,TRBJ2-5,-,TRBV5-1,TGCGCCAGCAGCTTCGCAGGCCAAGAGACCCAGTACTTC,CASSFAGQETQYF
-,TRBJ1-2,-,TRBV5-4,TGTGCCAGCAGCTTGGAGTGGACGGGATTCGATGGCTACACCTTC,CASSLEWTGFDGYTF
-,TRBJ2-3,TRBD2,TRBV5-1,TGCGCCAGCAGCTTTACCGGGACTAGCGGCACAGATACGCAGTATTTT,CASSFTGTSGTDTQYF
-,TRBJ1-6,TRBD1,TRBV5-5,TGTGCCAGCAGCAAGGGGACAGAAAATTCACCCCTCCACTTT,CASSKGTENSPLHF
-,TRBJ2-5,TRBD2,TRBV5-8,TGTGCCACCCTCCCTGACATTGGGCTAGCGGGGTTCCAAGAGACCCAGTACTTC,CATLPDIGLAGFQETQYF
-,TRBJ2-1,TRBD2,TRBV27,TGTGCCAGCCGACGACGGGCTAGCGGATACAATGAGCAGTTCTTC,CASRRRASGYNEQFF
-,TRBJ2-3,TRBD2,TRBV27,TGTGCCAGCAGTTTATCTGCCCTAGCGGGGGGTCCTAGCACAGATACGCAGTATTTT,CASSLSALAGGPSTDTQYF
-,TRBJ1-1,-,TRBV7-9,TGTGCCCCCGGGTTGACCCCGAACACTGAAGCTTTCTTT,CAPGLTPNTEAFF
-,TRBJ1-2,TRBD1,TRBV10-2,TGCGCCAGCAGCACCGGGACAGGGGTGGGGAACTATGGCTACACCTTC,CASSTGTGVGNYGYTF
-,TRBJ2-5,-,TRBV6-5,TGTGCCAGCGGGGCCTGGACAGAAGAAGAGACCCAGTACTTC,CASGAWTEEETQYF
-,TRBJ2-3,TRBD1,TRBV29-1,TGCAGCGTTGAAGGTCGGACAGGGGATTACACAGATACGCAGTATTTT,CSVEGRTGDYTDTQYF
-,TRBJ2-2,-,TRBV9,TGTGCCAGCAGCGTAGGGTGGAAGCGGGACACCGGGGAGCTGTTTTTT,CASSVGWKRDTGELFF
few,TRBJ1-5,-,TRBV15,TGTGCCACCAGCAGAGATCTCGGGGTGAGCAATCAGCCCCAGCATTTT,CATSRDLGVSNQPQHF
-,TRBJ1-2,TRBD1,TRBV2,TGTGCCAGCAGTTATCCCGGGACAGGGGCCTATGGCTACACCTTC,CASSYPGTGAYGYTF
-,TRBJ2-3,TRBD2,TRBV29-1,TGCAGCGTTGCTTCGGGAGGGACAGATACGCAGTATTTT,CSVASGGTDTQYF
-,TRBJ1-1,-,TRBV10-1,TGCGCCAGCAGCCCAACCGACAGGCTGAACACTGAAGCTTTCTTT,CASSPTDRLNTEAFF
-,TRBJ2-1,TRBD2,TRBV6-1,TGTGCCAGCAGTGAACTGGGGGGGAGGGGGCAGTTCTTC,CASSELGGRGQFF
-,TRBJ2-7,-,TRBV19,TGTGCCAGTAGTTCACGGGCCGGGGGTCTTCGGGAGCAGTACTTC,CASSSRAGGLREQYF
-,TRBJ2-3,TRBD1,TRBV7-2,TGTGCCAGCAGCGTCGGGACAGGGGGACGCACGCAGTATTTT,CASSVGTGGRTQYF
-,TRBJ1-1,-,TRBV11-2,TGTGCCAGCAGCCTACCGACAACTTTTTCCACTGAAGCTTTCTTT,CASSLPTTFSTEAFF
-,TRBJ2-1,TRBD1,TRBV10-3,TGTGCCATCAGTGCGGGACAGAAGAGCTCCTACAATGAGCAGTTCTTC,CAISAGQKSSYNEQFF
once,TRBJ1-5,-,TRBV19,TGTGCCAGTAGAAACAGGGAGGGCGGCAATCAGCCCCAGCATTTT,CASRNREGGNQPQHF
-,TRBJ2-1,TRBD2,TRBV6-1,TGTGCCAGCAGTGAAGCCCAGCGGGGCTACAATGAGCAGTTCTTC,CASSEAQRGYNEQFF
once,TRBJ2-1,-,TRBV6-2/TRBV6-3,TGTGCCAGCAGTTTAGTAGTCAATGAGCAGTTCTTC,CASSLVVNEQFF
-,TRBJ1-2,TRBD1,TRBV3-1/TRBV3-2,TGTGCCAGCAGGGGACAGGGCAACTATGGCTACACCTTC,CASRGQGNYGYTF